This T cell receptor (beta chain) was recovered during a study of cytomegalovirus exposure and HLA in healthy donors. The PCR made use of 60 Vbeta and 13 Jbeta primers. Clones were read by immunoSEQ multiplex PCR, and TCRdb kept only the in-frame ones, dropping some. The table lists around 94,000 clones, more than 75% of them singletons, with approximately 10% in the top ten. CDR3 length: 15 amino acids. V gave up 6 bases and J gave up 4 bases, with 19 bases separating them. Germline values: CDR1 MNHEY, CDR2 SMNVEV (reference sequence). The TCR comes from a human donor in good health. The sequenced sample consisted of PBMCs. This chain joins TRBV27 and TRBJ2-7, with D possibly matching TRBD2 (7 bases). CDR3 coding DNA: TGTGCCAGCAGACTGAGGGGGGGGCCGGGATACGAGCAGTACTTC. This translates into CASRLRGGPGYEQYF.